These 30 T cell receptor beta chains share one sample of origin, sequenced in a study of tumor-infiltrating lymphocytes in primary liver carcinoma (dated 2017 in TCRdb). Reads for this sample came from an Illumina HiSeq 2500. TCRbeta-specific cDNA was reverse-transcribed from about 500 ng total RNA using a constant-region primer and ProtoScript II reverse transcriptase. Three nested multiplex PCR rounds, following a slightly modified ARM-PCR procedure, were used to build the TCRbeta libraries. Each of the first two PCR rounds ran for around 9 cycles and used multiplex TRBV1-TRBV30 forward primers together with a Cbeta reverse primer. TCRdb reworked the public reads: Q25 trimming with fastp, MiXCR clone assembly, productive beta chains retained. Rows are unified per CDR3 protein, each entry keeping the most common DNA and genes. Present in this sample are 250,000 to 350,000 distinct CDR3 sequences, 50% to 60% of which were seen just once. The ten largest make up approximately 15% of the sample.

TRIzol reagent was used to extract blood RNA from unsorted whole blood, while the DNeasy Blood & Tissue kit provided the germline DNA. The source material was peripheral blood. The source is a young woman with primary liver carcinoma and hepatitis B virus infection.

This chain links TRBV6-5 with TRBJ1-5; 10 nucleotides align to TRBD1. The junction had 13 bases not matched to a gene; V was cut back by 6 bases and J by 5 bases. This CDR3 is built from 17 residues. CDR1 and CDR2 from the germline V gene are MNHEY and SVGAGI. The CDR3 DNA reads TGTGCCAGCAGCAATAGTTATAAGGGGACAGGGGATCAGCCCCAGCATTTT. Amino acid sequence: CASSNSYKGTGDQPQHF.

The genes are TRBV4-2 and TRBJ2-5, with 11 bases matching TRBD2. Looked up from germline, CDR1 is LGHNA and CDR2 is YNFKEQ. The CDR3 contains 17 residues. V was clipped by 3 bases and J by 5 bases; unmatched bases: 11. CDR3 sequence (DNA): TGTGCCAGCAGCCAGCCCGGTAGCGGGAGGGGGGGGGAGACCCAGTACTTC. Translated, it gives CASSQPGSGRGGETQYF.

This clonotype has only a few counts. The rearrangement links TRBV7-9 to TRBJ2-5; 7 nucleotides align to TRBD1. The length of the CDR3 is 13 residues. J was trimmed by 4 bases and V by 5 bases; bases with no gene match: 4. The germline gives CDR1 SEHNR, CDR2 FQNEAQ (reference sequence). CDR3 nucleotides: TGTGCCAGCAGCACACGGGACAGAGAGACCCAGTACTTC. The encoded protein is CASSTRDRETQYF.

This clonotype was counted a few times. The chain is built from TRBV30 and TRBJ2-5, with TRBD2 as a possible D gene (5 bases). Trimming left V 0 bases short and J 3 bases short, with 20 bases between. Germline assignment: CDR1 GTSNPN and CDR2 SVGIG (reference sequence). The CDR3 is made up of 17 amino acids. The DNA for the CDR3 is TGTGCCTGGAGTGTTATGAGGGTGTCGGCGAGAAAAGAGACCCAGTACTTC. Translation gives CAWSVMRVSARKETQYF.

In regard to this clonotype: Sequence at one end of the junction differs from germline and may be a read error. This chain connects TRBV28 to TRBJ2-1; 10 nucleotides line up with TRBD2. This CDR3 spans 15 amino acids. Germline assignment: CDR1 MDHEN and CDR2 SYDVKM. CDR3 amino acids: CASILVSGGPNEQFF. The CDR3 DNA sequence: TGTGCCAGCATTTTAGTTAGCGGGGGGCCCAATGAGCAGTTCTTC.

The rearrangement joins TRBV5-8 to TRBJ2-7, with D perhaps matching TRBD1 (5 bases). The CDR3 is 13 residues long. V lost 4 bases to trimming and J lost 4 bases, with 12 bases between them. Germline CDR1 and CDR2: SGHTS and YDEGEE. The CDR3 region has the DNA TGTGCCAGCAGCCGTTTGAAGGGGTACGAGCAGTACTTC. This encodes CASSRLKGYEQYF.

As for this clonotype: This may be a read error: a much more frequent sequence differs by one nucleotide. The conserved final phenylalanine or tryptophan is absent from the CDR3, which likely points to a read error. The gene calls are TRBV6-1 and TRBJ2-7, with 8 bases lining up with TRBD2. This CDR3 comprises 15 residues. V lost 2 bases and J lost 0; bases outside the gene matches: 3. CDR1 is MNHNS and CDR2 is SASEGT in the germline V gene. CDR3 amino acids: CASSEISGSSYEQYL. Written as DNA, the CDR3 is TGTGCCAGCAGTGAAATCAGCGGGAGCTCCTACGAGCAGTACTTG.

This clonotype was observed many times. CDR3 bases: TGTGCCAGCAGCCAGGTCGGGGGCGGGCACATGAACACTGAAGCTTTCTTT. Translated: CASSQVGGGHMNTEAFF. The chain uses TRBV11-2 and TRBJ1-1, with a weak D call TRBD1 (6 bases). The germline V gene has CDR1 SGHAT and CDR2 FQNNGV. This CDR3 region has 17 residues. Trimming took 5 bases from V and 0 from J, leaving 19 bases between them. The full variable domain, its missing parts supplied by reference TRBV11-2 and TRBJ1-1, is EAGVAQSPRYKIIEKRQSVAFWCNPISGHATLYWYQQILGQGPKLLIQFQNNGVVDDSQLPKDRFSAERLKGVDSTLKIQPAKLEDSAVYLCASSQVGGGHMNTEAFFGQGTRLTVV.

This clonotype has only a few counts. This sequence joins TRBV7-9 and TRBJ2-5; 10 nucleotides agree with TRBD2. The CDR3 is 16 amino acids. Trimming at V came to 3 bases and at J to 0 bases, leaving 4 bases not matched to a gene. Looked up from germline, CDR1 is SEHNR and CDR2 is FQNEAQ (reference sequence). CDR3: CASSFGTSENQETQYF. The DNA for the CDR3 is TGTGCCAGCAGCTTTGGGACTAGCGAGAACCAAGAGACCCAGTACTTC.

A note on this clonotype: A read error may explain this, as a much larger clone is one base away. The chain recombines TRBV12-3 or TRBV12-4 with TRBJ2-1; 10 positions match TRBD2. The CDR3 contains 15 residues. CDR3 sequence (DNA): TGTGCCAGCAGTCGCAGCGGGAGGGCCTACAATGAGCAGATCTTC. Its protein product is CASSRSGRAYNEQIF.

This clonotype was picked up a small number of times. The germline gene is not matched at one end of the junction; a read error may be the cause. The J gene is TRBJ1-2, the V gene TRBV12-3 or TRBV12-4; 10 bases map to TRBD1. This CDR3 spans 13 amino acids. The CDR3 coding sequence is TGTGCCAGCACAGGGACAGGGGCCTATGGCTACGCCTTC. Encoded protein: CASTGTGAYGYAF.

The chain carries TRBV6-6 and TRBJ2-3; TRBD1 might be the D (5 bases). The CDR3 is 14 amino acids. CDR1 MNHNY and CDR2 SVGAGI come from the germline V gene (reference sequence). Here the CDR3 reads CVSSSLTVTDTQYF. In nucleotides, the CDR3 is TGTGTCAGTAGTTCCCTGACAGTCACAGATACGCAGTATTTT.

The chain employs TRBV4-1 and TRBJ2-7; 7 bases match TRBD1. Per the germline V gene, CDR1 is MGHRA and CDR2 is YSYEKL. The J segment lost 2 bases and the V segment lost 5 bases, leaving 9 bases of the junction unmatched. The CDR3 runs 15 residues. Here the CDR3 reads CASSSGTVSPYEQYF. The CDR3, as DNA: TGCGCCAGCAGCTCCGGGACAGTAAGTCCCTACGAGCAGTACTTC.

Comments on this clonotype: This sequence may be a read error, since a much larger clone differs from it by one base. The chain links TRBV14 to TRBJ2-2; D is unresolved. The V gene's germline CDR1 is SGHDN and CDR2 FVKESK. The length of the CDR3 is 14 residues. CDR3: CTSSQPEIAGELFF. The CDR3 DNA reads TGTACCAGCAGCCAACCGGAGATAGCCGGGGAGCTGTTTTTT.

Concerning this clonotype: The junction and the germline gene differ at one end; a read error may be behind it. CDR3 protein: CASSWGLASSQPQHF. CDR3 bases: TGTGCCAGCAGCTGGGGCCTCGCCAGCAGTCAGCCCCAGCATTTT. This chain links TRBV7-9 with TRBJ1-5; D is perhaps TRBD1 (5 bases). CDR3 length: 15 amino acids. Germline V CDR1 and CDR2: SEHNR, FQNEAQ (reference sequence).

The chain employs TRBV6-5 and TRBJ2-7; TRBD2 aligns across 13 bases. V trimming: 4 bases; J trimming: 0 bases; junction bases outside the gene matches: 6. CDR3 length: 17 residues. CDR1 is MNHEY, CDR2 SVGAGI, per germline. Written as DNA, the CDR3 is TGTGCCAGCAGTTCGACTAGCGGGAGGACCCCCTCCTACGAGCAGTACTTC. Its protein is CASSSTSGRTPSYEQYF.

Details on this clonotype: The junction and the germline gene differ at one end; a read error may be behind it. The chain is built from TRBV28 and TRBJ2-7; no definite D call. There are 13 residues in the CDR3. Germline V gene data show CDR1 as MDHEN and CDR2 as SYDVKM. Written as DNA, the CDR3 is TGTACCAGCAGCGAACGGCTCTCCTACGAGCAGTACTTC. The encoded protein is CTSSERLSYEQYF. The whole variable domain, filled in from reference TRBV28 and TRBJ2-7, reads DVKVTQSSRYLVKRTGEKVFLECVQDMDHENMFWYRQDPGLGLRLIYFSYDVKMKEKGDIPEGYSVSREKKERFSLILESASTNQTSMYLCTSSERLSYEQYFGPGTRLTVT.

Notes on this clonotype: This may come from a read error, since a much larger clone is one base off. V is TRBV6-5 and J is TRBJ1-6; D call uncertain. The CDR3 is 13 amino acids. CDR1 is MNHEY and CDR2 is SVGAGI in the germline V gene. Trimming took off 7 bases at V and 4 bases at J, with 8 bases between the two ends. CDR3 DNA sequence: TGTGCCAGCAATGTGGGATATAATTCACCCCTCCACTTT. It specifies CASNVGYNSPLHF.

The rearrangement joins TRBV6-1 to TRBJ1-1; D is unresolved. Germline CDR1 MNHNS, CDR2 SASEGT. The V gene lost 6 bases and the J gene lost 1 base, with 12 bases spanning the gap. CDR3 length: 14 residues. Here the CDR3 reads CASRRELTNTEAFF. The CDR3 DNA reads as TGTGCCAGCAGGCGGGAACTGACGAACACTGAAGCTTTCTTT.

Points on this clonotype: A read error is possible here, since a much larger clone lies one base away. This chain links TRBV28 with TRBJ2-2; the match to TRBD2 covers 7 bases. The CDR3 covers 19 residues. Germline V CDR1 and CDR2: MDHEN, SYDVKM. The CDR3 loop is CASSLADPLAVMNTGELLF. The CDR3 DNA sequence: TGTGCCAGCAGTTTGGCCGACCCGCTAGCGGTTATGAACACCGGGGAGCTGCTTTTT.

This chain joins TRBV12-3 or TRBV12-4 and TRBJ2-2; TRBD2 might be the D (6 bases). Trimming left V 8 bases short and J 13 bases short, with 17 bases between. The CDR3 is 12 residues long. This CDR3 is CASGRAMGGLFF. CDR3 sequence (DNA): TGTGCCAGCGGTCGTGCAATGGGAGGGCTGTTTTTT.

This chain links TRBV28 with TRBJ2-2; no clear D. Trimming left V 8 bases short and J 6 bases short, with 16 bases between. Germline CDR1 MDHEN, CDR2 SYDVKM. The CDR3 extends over 14 amino acids. CDR3 nucleotide sequence: TGTGCCAGCGTAGCACGCGGTGGGGCCGGGGAGCTGTTTTTT. It encodes CASVARGGAGELFF. Using reference TRBV28 and TRBJ2-2 for the parts outside the CDR3, the full variable domain is DVKVTQSSRYLVKRTGEKVFLECVQDMDHENMFWYRQDPGLGLRLIYFSYDVKMKEKGDIPEGYSVSREKKERFSLILESASTNQTSMYLCASVARGGAGELFFGEGSRLTVL.

Comment on this clonotype: At one of its ends the junction is not consistent with the germline gene, which may arise from a read error. The chain employs TRBV4-3 and TRBJ1-2; tentative D call: TRBD1 (6 bases). There are 16 residues in the CDR3. CDR1 and CDR2 (germline): LGHNA, YSLEER. DNA for the CDR3: TGCGCCTGCAGTCGGGGGGCGGCGGCAGCTAACTATGGCTACATCTTC. This gives the protein CACSRGAAAANYGYIF.

Comment on this clonotype: This CDR3 is missing its conserved last phenylalanine or tryptophan, likely due to a read error. V is TRBV6-2 or TRBV6-3 and J is TRBJ1-1; maybe TRBD1 (5 bases). The CDR3 extends over 16 amino acids. V lost 4 bases and J 4 bases, leaving 19 bases between the germline ends. Germline CDR1 and CDR2: MNHEY and SVGEGT. CDR3 loop: CASSLLSTAGGTEAFS. The CDR3 DNA sequence: TGTGCCAGCAGTTTACTATCGACAGCTGGGGGCACTGAAGCTTTCTCT.

This chain connects TRBV6-1 to TRBJ2-1, with D possibly TRBD1 on 6 matching bases. The CDR3 covers 15 residues. In germline, CDR1 is MNHNS, CDR2 SASEGT. The V gene lost 6 bases and the J gene lost 0 bases, with 12 bases spanning the gap. This chain's CDR3 is CASRARQDSYNEQFF. Here the CDR3 DNA reads TGTGCCAGCAGGGCACGACAGGACTCCTACAATGAGCAGTTCTTC.

The chain employs TRBV19 and TRBJ2-4, with D unclear. The CDR3 is made up of 14 amino acids. Trimming removed 6 bases at V and 0 bases at J, with 9 bases between. Germline V CDR1 and CDR2: LNHDA, SQIVND (reference sequence). CDR3 in amino acids: CASRLYIAKNIQYF. The CDR3 DNA sequence: TGTGCCAGTAGGCTATACATAGCCAAAAACATTCAGTACTTC.

Concerning this clonotype: A much larger clone sits a single nucleotide away, making a read error possible. V usage is TRBV12-3 or TRBV12-4 and J usage is TRBJ2-2; D is undetermined. There are 14 residues in the CDR3. The CDR3 coding sequence is TGTCCCATAGATACAGTCGGGCGTGGCGGGGAGCTGTTTTTT. As protein: CPIDTVGRGGELFF.

For this clonotype: Germline is not matched at one junction end, which may reflect a read error. The rearrangement links TRBV10-2 to TRBJ2-1; 8 bases are a match to TRBD2. The germline gives CDR1 WSHSY, CDR2 SAAADI. This CDR3 is built from 17 residues. CDR3 bases: TGCGCAAGCAAGACGGGACTAGAGGGGTTCAATCTCAATGAGCAGTTCTTC. Protein: CASKTGLEGFNLNEQFF.

This clonotype was picked up one time. A much larger clone lies a single base off, so this may be a read error. The chain uses TRBV4-2 and TRBJ2-3, with D perhaps TRBD1 (6 bases). The CDR3 has 15 amino acids. The V gene's germline CDR1 is LGHNA and CDR2 YNFKEQ. The CDR3 DNA is TGCGCCAGCAGCCTACAGGGAAGGGGCACAAATACGCAGTATTTT. Translating gives CASSLQGRGTNTQYF.

For this clonotype: This CDR3 fails to terminate in the conserved phenylalanine or tryptophan, so it likely reflects a read error. The J gene is TRBJ2-7, the V gene TRBV12-3 or TRBV12-4; perhaps TRBD2 as D (5 bases). The CDR3 sequence is 12 residues long. V lost 6 bases, J lost 9 bases, and 15 bases lay in between. CDR3 loop: CASRSPGRGQYL. CDR3 sequence (DNA): TGTGCCAGCAGATCCCCCGGCCGGGGGCAGTACCTC.